This T cell receptor (beta chain) comes out of a study of blood T cell repertoires in COVID-19. Study-level background: The samples span acute and convalescent COVID-19 from the United States, Italy and Spain.

Per the original methods: Counts of nucleated cells, estimated from reference gene primer amplification, were obtained. TCRdb's table, derived via immunoSEQ multiplex PCR, lists solely in-frame clones and lacks some. Clonal size and the V and J genes are those of that table, whereas D and trimming came from the DNA. This table holds about 70,000 clones, around 86% found once. Germline V lookup: CDR1 MDHEN, CDR2 SYDVKM. The CDR3 consists of 18 residues. The trim removed 6 bases at V and 2 bases at J, leaving 15 bases unmatched. The chain recombines TRBV28 with TRBJ2-2; TRBD2 matches at 7 bases. The clonotype was recovered from a woman under 30 with acute or convalescent COVID-19. Sequenced: peripheral blood. This CDR3 is CASSLREATTFNTGELFF. The CDR3 region has the DNA TGTGCCAGCAGCCTTCGGGAGGCAACAACCTTTAACACCGGGGAGCTGTTTTTT.